A selection of T cell receptor beta chains follows, all from one sample in a study of shared clonotypes between healthy human individuals. TCRdb's copy holds only in-frame clones and misses some; the assay was immunoSEQ multiplex PCR. Of some 1 million clones in the sample, about 76% were seen once. Input material: memory CD4+ T cells sorted from blood. These receptors were collected from a man aged 18-30 years in good health. Both conserved end residues are part of each CDR3. The D gene is left open where the match is weak. Clone size is not always given. Where it is, it says once, few, many or a class for expanded clones.

D | J | length | V | size | DNA | CDR3
. | TRBJ2-2 | 14 | TRBV4-3 | . | TGCGCCAGCAGCAGGGGACTGAACACCGGGGAGCTGTTTTTT | CASSRGLNTGELFF
. | TRBJ2-2 | 16 | TRBV9 | . | TGTGCCAGCAGCGCAAAGCAATTACCGAACACCGGGGAGCTGTTTTTT | CASSAKQLPNTGELFF
TRBD2 | TRBJ2-5 | 16 | TRBV7-2 | few | TGTGCCAGCAGCTTAGCGGGGACTAGCGGTCAAGAGACCCAGTACTTC | CASSLAGTSGQETQYF
. | TRBJ2-1 | 15 | TRBV5-6 | . | TGTGCCAGCAGCTTGGGGCAGGTCATGGGCAATGAGCAGTTCTTC | CASSLGQVMGNEQFF
. | TRBJ1-2 | 13 | TRBV5-5 | . | TGTGCCAGCAGCTTGTGGTCGGACTATGGCTACACCTTC | CASSLWSDYGYTF
. | TRBJ1-2 | 16 | TRBV18 | many | TGTGCCAGCTCACCGGTGGGACTTCCTCAAAACTATGGCTACACCTTC | CASSPVGLPQNYGYTF
TRBD1 | TRBJ2-7 | 15 | TRBV7-2 | many | TGTGCCAGCAGCCCGGGGACAGGGAAAGGCTACGAGCAGTACTTC | CASSPGTGKGYEQYF
TRBD2 | TRBJ2-5 | 18 | TRBV10-1 | . | TGCGCCAGCAGTGTCGGACTAGCGGGAGGGCCAAGGCAAGAGACCCAGTACTTC | CASSVGLAGGPRQETQYF
. | TRBJ1-1 | 13 | TRBV7-6 | few | TGTGCCAGCAGCTTAGGTGAAGGGGAACGGGCTTTCTTT | CASSLGEGERAFF
. | TRBJ2-7 | 17 | TRBV27 | . | TGTGCCAGCAGGGGTAGGAGCGGTCGTACGGACTCCTACGAGCAGTACTTC | CASRGRSGRTDSYEQYF
TRBD1 | TRBJ2-1 | 14 | TRBV6-5 | . | TGTGCCAGTGCGCGGGACAGGGCCTACAATGAGCAGTTCTTC | CASARDRAYNEQFF
. | TRBJ1-1 | 14 | TRBV19 | many | TGTGCCAGTAGTATTGCGGGCTTGAACACTGAAGCTTTCTTT | CASSIAGLNTEAFF
. | TRBJ1-4 | 14 | TRBV10-3 | . | TGTGCCAGTCAAACCGGGCAACACAATGAAAAACTGTTTTTT | CASQTGQHNEKLFF
TRBD2 | TRBJ2-1 | 13 | TRBV2 | . | TGTGCCAGCACCCCTAGCGGATACAATGAGCAGTTCTTC | CASTPSGYNEQFF
. | TRBJ1-1 | 14 | TRBV5-1 | . | TGCGCCAGCAGCTGGGGGACACCTGACACTGAAGCTTTCTTT | CASSWGTPDTEAFF
. | TRBJ2-5 | 16 | TRBV11-2 | few | TGTGCCAGCAGCTTAGGGCGGGGCACACGTGACATGGCCCAGTACTTC | CASSLGRGTRDMAQYF
TRBD1 | TRBJ1-4 | 14 | TRBV6-1 | . | TGTGCCAGCAGTAAGGGACAGGGAAATGAAAAACTGTTTTTT | CASSKGQGNEKLFF
TRBD1 | TRBJ1-6 | 15 | TRBV28 | . | TGTGCCAGCAGTCGAGACAGGGTCCGGAATTCACCCCTCCACTTT | CASSRDRVRNSPLHF
TRBD1 | TRBJ1-1 | 15 | TRBV10-3 | . | TGTGCCGCCACAGGGGGCGTTGGAACTAGCACTGAAGCTTTCTTT | CAATGGVGTSTEAFF
. | TRBJ1-2 | 11 | TRBV30 | . | TGTGCCTCCGACAGGAGCTATGGCTACACCTTC | CASDRSYGYTF
. | TRBJ2-6 | 18 | TRBV28 | . | TGTGCCAGCAGTTTGATGGGACACTCTGGCTCTGGGGCCAACGTCCTGACTTTC | CASSLMGHSGSGANVLTF
. | TRBJ2-7 | 13 | TRBV30 | . | TGTGCCTGGAGCGTTTCCATACACTACGAGCAGTACTTC | CAWSVSIHYEQYF
. | TRBJ2-1 | 15 | TRBV5-6 | many | TGTGCCAGCACACATGACTTAGGTAGGAACAATGAGCAGTTCTTC | CASTHDLGRNNEQFF
TRBD1 | TRBJ1-4 | 14 | TRBV28 | . | TGTGCCAGCAGTCTAGACAGGGTCGTAGAAAAACTGTTTTTT | CASSLDRVVEKLFF
TRBD2 | TRBJ2-3 | 16 | TRBV5-4 | many | TGTGCCAGCAGCTCGACTAGCGGGAGGGCGGGAGATACGCAGTATTTT | CASSSTSGRAGDTQYF
. | TRBJ1-6 | 13 | TRBV2 | many | TGTGCCAGCAGACCGGTCACTGAATCACCCCTCCACTTT | CASRPVTESPLHF
. | TRBJ1-4 | 16 | TRBV5-1 | . | TGCGCCAGCAGGAGCGTACCCTTCCAGGTCGGTGAAAAACTGTTTTTT | CASRSVPFQVGEKLFF
TRBD2 | TRBJ2-3 | 14 | TRBV19 | . | TGTGCCAGTAGCAGGGACTATGACGCAGATACGCAGTATTTT | CASSRDYDADTQYF